This T cell receptor (beta chain) was recorded in a study of T cell responses to AZD1222 COVID-19 vaccine. Study background: Second-dose recipients at about 4 or about 12 weeks were treated as one pooled group.

About this clone: The antigen is unknown. This specimen includes other DNA sequences encoding the same CDR3.

CDR3 length equals 14 residues. Trimming at V came to 2 bases and at J to 7 bases, leaving 4 bases not matched to a gene. Germline assignment: CDR1 LGHDT and CDR2 YNNKEL (reference sequence). Method: immunoSEQ multiplex PCR; TCRdb's copy keeps in-frame clones and lacks some. Of roughly 260,000 clones listed, 90% to 95% are singletons. Regarding the study as a whole: All repertoire sampling was performed exclusively after the peak T cell response. Donors were largely white British and mainly female; clonal diversity was possibly underestimated.

The V gene is TRBV3-1 (or the pseudogene TRBV3-2), the J gene TRBJ1-5; the match to TRBD1 covers 8 bases. The receptor comes from an adult in good health. The material sequenced was peripheral blood, taken on day 0 of AZD1222 vaccination. CDR3 nucleotide sequence: TGTGCCAGCAGCCAACGGACAGGGACACAGCCCCAGCATTTT. Translation gives CASSQRTGTQPQHF.